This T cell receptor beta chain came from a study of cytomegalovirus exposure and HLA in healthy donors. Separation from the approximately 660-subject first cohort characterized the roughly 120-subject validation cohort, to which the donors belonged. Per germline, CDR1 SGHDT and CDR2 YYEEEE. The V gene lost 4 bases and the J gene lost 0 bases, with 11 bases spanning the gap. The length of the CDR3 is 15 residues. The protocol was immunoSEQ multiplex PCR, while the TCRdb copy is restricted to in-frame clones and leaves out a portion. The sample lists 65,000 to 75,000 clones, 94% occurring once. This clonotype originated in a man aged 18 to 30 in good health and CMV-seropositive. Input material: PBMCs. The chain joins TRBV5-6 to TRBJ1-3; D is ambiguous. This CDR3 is CASSLRLNSGNTIYF. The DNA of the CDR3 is TGTGCCAGCAGCCTCCGACTGAACTCTGGAAACACCATATATTTT. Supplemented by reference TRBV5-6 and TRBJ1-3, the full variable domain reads DAGVTQSPTHLIKTRGQQVTLRCSPKSGHDTVSWYQQALGQGPQFIFQYYEEEERQRGNFPDRFSGHQFPNYSSELNVNALLLGDSALYLCASSLRLNSGNTIYFGEGSWLTVV.